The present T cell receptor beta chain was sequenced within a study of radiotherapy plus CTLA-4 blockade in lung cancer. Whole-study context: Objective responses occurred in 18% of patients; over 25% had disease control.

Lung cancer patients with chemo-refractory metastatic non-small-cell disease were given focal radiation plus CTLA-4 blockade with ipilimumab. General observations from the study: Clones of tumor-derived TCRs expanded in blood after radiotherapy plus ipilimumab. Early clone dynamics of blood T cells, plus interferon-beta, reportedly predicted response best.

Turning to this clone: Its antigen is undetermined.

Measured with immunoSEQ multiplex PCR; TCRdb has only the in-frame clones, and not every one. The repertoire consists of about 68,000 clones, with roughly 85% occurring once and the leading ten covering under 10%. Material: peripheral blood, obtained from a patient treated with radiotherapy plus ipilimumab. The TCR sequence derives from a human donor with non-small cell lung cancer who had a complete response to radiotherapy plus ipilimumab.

CDR3 nucleotide sequence: TGTGCCAGCAGTTTCCCAGGGAGGGGCTACACCTTC. As protein: CASSFPGRGYTF. The chain recombines TRBV28 with TRBJ1-2; a weak D match, TRBD1 (5 bases). Germline V gene data show CDR1 as MDHEN and CDR2 as SYDVKM. The V gene lost 3 bases and the J gene lost 8 bases, with 10 bases spanning the gap. This CDR3 has 12 residues.